These T cell receptor beta chains were read from a single sample in a study of T cell responses to AZD1222 COVID-19 vaccine. Clones were sequenced by immunoSEQ multiplex PCR, and TCRdb holds only the in-frame ones, with some missing. The sample shows roughly 180,000 clones, about 92% of them seen only once. The specimen was peripheral blood, collected 28 days after the second AZD1222 dose. Receptors originate from an adult who received the AZD1222 COVID-19 vaccine. Both conserved end residues are part of each CDR3. A D gene is named only where the DNA matches it firmly. Clone sizes are given selectively: once, few, many, or a class where the clone is expanded.

J: TRBJ2-5; V: TRBV4-1; D: -; size: -; DNA: TGCGCCAGCAGCGGCACGGGAGAGACCCAGTACTTC; CDR3: CASSGTGETQYF
J: TRBJ1-6; V: TRBV4-3; D: -; size: -; DNA: TGCGCCAGCAGCCAAGACAGGGTCTATAATTCACCCCTCCACTTT; CDR3: CASSQDRVYNSPLHF
J: TRBJ2-2; V: TRBV14; D: TRBD2; size: -; DNA: TGTGCCAGCAGCGCCCGGACTAGCGGGACAGGCGGGGAGCTGTTTTTT; CDR3: CASSARTSGTGGELFF
J: TRBJ2-2; V: TRBV2; D: TRBD1; size: -; DNA: TGTGCCAGCAGTCGCACCGGGACAGGGGAGAGGACCGGGGAGCTGTTTTTT; CDR3: CASSRTGTGERTGELFF
J: TRBJ2-7; V: TRBV5-4; D: -; size: once; DNA: TGTGCCAGCAGCTCGAGGACCTCCTACGAGCAGTACTTC; CDR3: CASSSRTSYEQYF
J: TRBJ1-4; V: TRBV11-1; D: -; size: -; DNA: TGTGCCAGCAGCGCACACCGAACCGCTAATGAAAAACTGTTTTTT; CDR3: CASSAHRTANEKLFF
J: TRBJ2-7; V: TRBV30; D: TRBD1; size: once; DNA: TGTGCCTGGAGGAGGGACAGGAGCTCCTACGAGCAGTACTTC; CDR3: CAWRRDRSSYEQYF
J: TRBJ2-1; V: TRBV10-2; D: -; size: -; DNA: TGCGCCAGCTCGCGTGGAAGCTCCTACAATGAGCAGTTCTTC; CDR3: CASSRGSSYNEQFF
J: TRBJ2-7; V: TRBV19; D: -; size: -; DNA: TGTGCCAGTAGTATCGGGGGCCACTCCTACGAGCAGTACTTC; CDR3: CASSIGGHSYEQYF
J: TRBJ2-7; V: TRBV7-6; D: TRBD1; size: -; DNA: TGTGCCAGCAGCTTAGACGGGACAGGGGGCCCCTACGAGCAGTACTTC; CDR3: CASSLDGTGGPYEQYF
J: TRBJ1-1; V: TRBV20-1; D: TRBD1; size: -; DNA: TGCAGTGCTAGTAAGGGGACAGGGATTGGCGCTGAAGCTTTCTTT; CDR3: CSASKGTGIGAEAFF
J: TRBJ1-2; V: TRBV4-2; D: -; size: -; DNA: TGTGCCAGCAGCCAACGTCGGGGAGCCACGGACGGCTACACCTTC; CDR3: CASSQRRGATDGYTF
J: TRBJ1-1; V: TRBV27; D: -; size: -; DNA: TGTGCCAGCAGTTCTCCCGGGACCGATGAAGCTTTCTTT; CDR3: CASSSPGTDEAFF
J: TRBJ2-1; V: TRBV23-1; D: TRBD2; size: -; DNA: TGCGCCAGCAAACTAGCGGGTTCTAACAATGAGCAGTTCTTC; CDR3: CASKLAGSNNEQFF
J: TRBJ2-7; V: TRBV5-1; D: -; size: -; DNA: TGCGCCAGCAGTCAAGCAGCAGGGCATGGCTACGAGCAGTACTTC; CDR3: CASSQAAGHGYEQYF
J: TRBJ1-6; V: TRBV4-2; D: TRBD1; size: -; DNA: TGTGCCAGCAGTCTTAACACTGGACAGGGGGCTGTCTCACCCCTCCACTTT; CDR3: CASSLNTGQGAVSPLHF
J: TRBJ1-1; V: TRBV3-1/TRBV3-2; D: TRBD1; size: -; DNA: TGTGCCAGCAGTCGGCTCGACAGGGGGAACACTGAAGCTTTCTTT; CDR3: CASSRLDRGNTEAFF
J: TRBJ1-2; V: TRBV6-5; D: -; size: -; DNA: TGTGCCAGCAAGGAGAATGGTCCATATGGCTACACCTTC; CDR3: CASKENGPYGYTF
J: TRBJ2-5; V: TRBV15; D: -; size: -; DNA: TGTGCCACCAGCCTTTCACAGGAGCAAGAGACCCAGTACTTC; CDR3: CATSLSQEQETQYF
J: TRBJ1-3; V: TRBV5-6; D: -; size: -; DNA: TGTGCCAGCAGCTTGTGGTCCTCCTCTGGAAACACCATATATTTT; CDR3: CASSLWSSSGNTIYF
J: TRBJ1-3; V: TRBV29-1; D: -; size: -; DNA: TGCAGCGCTGGGGGTAACACCATATATTTT; CDR3: CSAGGNTIYF
J: TRBJ2-1; V: TRBV11-3; D: -; size: -; DNA: TGTGCCAGCAGCCTTAGGGGGGGCGTCTACAATGAGCAGTTCTTC; CDR3: CASSLRGGVYNEQFF
J: TRBJ1-3; V: TRBV18; D: -; size: -; DNA: TGTGCCAGCTCTTCCGGTGACACCATATATTTT; CDR3: CASSSGDTIYF
J: TRBJ2-7; V: TRBV28; D: -; size: -; DNA: TGTGCCAGCAGTGCCTACGAGCAGTACTTC; CDR3: CASSAYEQYF